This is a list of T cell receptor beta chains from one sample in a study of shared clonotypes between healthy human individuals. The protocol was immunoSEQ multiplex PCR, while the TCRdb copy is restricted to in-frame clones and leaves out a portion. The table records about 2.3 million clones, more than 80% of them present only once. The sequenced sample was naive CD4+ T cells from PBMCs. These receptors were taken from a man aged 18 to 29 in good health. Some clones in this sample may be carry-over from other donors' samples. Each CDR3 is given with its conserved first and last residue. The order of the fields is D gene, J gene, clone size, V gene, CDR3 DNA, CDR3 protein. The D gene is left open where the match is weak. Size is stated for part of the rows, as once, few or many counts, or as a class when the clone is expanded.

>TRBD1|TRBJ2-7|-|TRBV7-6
TGTGCCAGCAGCTACACCCGGGACAGCACCTACGAGCAGTACTTC
CASSYTRDSTYEQYF
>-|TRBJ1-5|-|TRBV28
TGTGCCAGCAGTTTACCCCAGGGGACGCAGCCCCAGCATTTT
CASSLPQGTQPQHF
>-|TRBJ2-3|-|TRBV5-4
TGTGCCAGCAGCTTGAGAGCGGCAGATACGCAGTATTTT
CASSLRAADTQYF
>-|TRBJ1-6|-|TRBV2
TGTGCCAGCAGTGTTCATGCAGGGAGCCAATCACCCCTCCACTTT
CASSVHAGSQSPLHF
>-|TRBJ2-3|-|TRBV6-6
TGTGCCAGCACGTCCCGGGGGGCCGCTAGCACAGATACGCAGTATTTT
CASTSRGAASTDTQYF
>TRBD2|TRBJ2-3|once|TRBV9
TGTGCCAGCAGCGCAGCGGGAGAAAGTGATACGCAGTATTTT
CASSAAGESDTQYF
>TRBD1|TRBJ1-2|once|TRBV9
TGTGCCAGCAGCGTAGTTCCGCAGGGGGGAGGCTACACCTTC
CASSVVPQGGGYTF
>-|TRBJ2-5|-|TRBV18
TGTGCCAGCTCACCACAGGCAGAGACCCAGTACTTC
CASSPQAETQYF
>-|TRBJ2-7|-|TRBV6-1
TGTGCCAGCAGGACGACAGGCCAGGGGGAGCAGTACTTC
CASRTTGQGEQYF
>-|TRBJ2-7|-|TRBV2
TGTGCCAGCAAGGACGGACAACGAATCTACGAGCAGTACTTC
CASKDGQRIYEQYF
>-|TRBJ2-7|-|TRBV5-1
TGCGCCAGCAGCTTGGCCCCCCCGGGGGCGAGTTTAGACGAGCAGTACTTC
CASSLAPPGASLDEQYF
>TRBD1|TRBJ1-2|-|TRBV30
TGTGCCTGGAGTTTTACGCCCAGGGGGCGTATGGATGGCTACACCTTC
CAWSFTPRGRMDGYTF
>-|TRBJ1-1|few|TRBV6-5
TGTGCCAGCAGGCTTACCTGGCAGAACACTGAAGCTTTCTTT
CASRLTWQNTEAFF
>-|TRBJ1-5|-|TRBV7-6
TGTGCCAGCAGCTCCCCCAATCAGCCCCAGCATTTT
CASSSPNQPQHF
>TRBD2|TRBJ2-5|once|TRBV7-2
TGTGCCAGCAGCTTGGGGAGGGGAGGAAAGTACGGGACCCAGTACTTC
CASSLGRGGKYGTQYF
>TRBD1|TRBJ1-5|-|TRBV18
TGTGCCAGCTCACCCCGGGACAGGAATTTTGACAAACCCCAGCATTTT
CASSPRDRNFDKPQHF
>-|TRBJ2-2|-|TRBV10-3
TGTGCCTCTCCCGAACTGACAGACGCTATACCCACCGGGGAGCTGTTTTTT
CASPELTDAIPTGELFF
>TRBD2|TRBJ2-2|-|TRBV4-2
TGTGCCAGCAGCCGTAGACTAGCGGGAGGGAACACCGGGGAGCTGTTTTTT
CASSRRLAGGNTGELFF
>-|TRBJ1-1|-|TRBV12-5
TGTGCTAGTGCCGAGCAGGGTGGTAACACTGAAGCTTTCTTT
CASAEQGGNTEAFF
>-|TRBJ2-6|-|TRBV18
TGTGCCAGCTCCAAAGTAGGGAGTGGGGCCAACGTCCTGACTTTC
CASSKVGSGANVLTF
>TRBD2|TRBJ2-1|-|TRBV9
TGTGCCAGTTCTCGAGCGGGAGTCTACAATGAGCAGTTCTTC
CASSRAGVYNEQFF
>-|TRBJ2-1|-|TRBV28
TGTGCCAGCAGTTTAGTTCGGGGCGGGGGCTCGCGGAGAGATGAGCAGTTCTTC
CASSLVRGGGSRRDEQFF
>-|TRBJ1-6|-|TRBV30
TGTGCCACGCACAGCTCCTATAATTCACCCCTCCACTTT
CATHSSYNSPLHF
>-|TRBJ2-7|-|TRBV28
TGTGCCAGCAGTTTATTCAATCGGAGGAACGAGCAGTACTTC
CASSLFNRRNEQYF
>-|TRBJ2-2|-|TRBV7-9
TGTGCCAGCAGCCCAGGGAGTAGCAGCAACACCGGGGAGCTGTTTTTT
CASSPGSSSNTGELFF
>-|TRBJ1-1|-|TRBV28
TGTGCCAGCAGTTTGACCCGGGCGAACACTGAAGCTTTCTTT
CASSLTRANTEAFF
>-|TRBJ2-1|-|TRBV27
TGTGCCAGCAGCCGAGGTTACAATGAGCAGTTCTTC
CASSRGYNEQFF
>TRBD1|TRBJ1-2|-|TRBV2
TGTGCCAGCAGTCCACAGGGGGCAACCATCCATGGCTACACCTTC
CASSPQGATIHGYTF
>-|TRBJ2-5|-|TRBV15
TGTGCCACCAGCAGAGGCACCGGGGGAAAGACCCAGTACTTC
CATSRGTGGKTQYF
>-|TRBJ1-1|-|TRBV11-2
TGTGCCAGCAGCACCCTCCCCGTGACTGAAGCTTTCTTT
CASSTLPVTEAFF
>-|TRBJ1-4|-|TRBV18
TGTGCCAGCTCACCGCCGACAGGAGTCGCAAATGAAAAACTGTTTTTT
CASSPPTGVANEKLFF
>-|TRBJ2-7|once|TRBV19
TGTGCCAGTAGTATAGACGGGGAAGGGGGATACGAGCAGTACTTC
CASSIDGEGGYEQYF
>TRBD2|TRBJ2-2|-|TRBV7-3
TGTGCCAGCAGCTCTCTAGCGGCGAACACCGGGGAGCTGTTTTTT
CASSSLAANTGELFF
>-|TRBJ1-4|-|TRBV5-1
TGCGCCAGCAGCTTGGAAGGGCTTGGTGAAAAACTGTTTTTT
CASSLEGLGEKLFF
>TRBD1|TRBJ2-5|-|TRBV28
TGTGCCAGCAGTTTTCCCGGGACAGGGCAAGAGACCCAGTACTTC
CASSFPGTGQETQYF
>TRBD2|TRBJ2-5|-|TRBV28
TGTGCCACCGGACTAGCGGGGCGCCAAGAGACCCAGTACTTC
CATGLAGRQETQYF
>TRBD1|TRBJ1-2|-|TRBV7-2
TGTGCCAGCAGCTTAGTCGGGACAGGGGGATTTCGTGGCTACACCTTC
CASSLVGTGGFRGYTF
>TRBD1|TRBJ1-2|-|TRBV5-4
TGTGCCAGCAGCTTTGACTCAGGGGGCTATGGCTACACCTTC
CASSFDSGGYGYTF
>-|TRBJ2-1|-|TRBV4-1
TGCGCCAGCAGCCAAGAATTGGGGATTCTAGTGGACAATGAGCAGTTCTTC
CASSQELGILVDNEQFF
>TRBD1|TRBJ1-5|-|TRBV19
TGTGCCAGTAGTTCGGGACAGCCTTTGGGGCCCCAGCATTTT
CASSSGQPLGPQHF
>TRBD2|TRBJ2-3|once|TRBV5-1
TGCGCCAGCAGCTTCCAGGGAGGGGATACGCAGTATTTT
CASSFQGGDTQYF
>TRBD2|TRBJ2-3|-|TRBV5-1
TGCGCCAGCAGCTTGTATGGCGGGAGAGCAGATACGCAGTATTTT
CASSLYGGRADTQYF
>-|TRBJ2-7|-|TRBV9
TGTGCCAGCAGCCCTGGACAGGGCAATGGACTAGCTTACGAGCAGTACTTC
CASSPGQGNGLAYEQYF
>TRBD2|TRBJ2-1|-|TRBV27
TGTGCCAGCAGTTTCTCTAGCGGGAGGGCCTATGGGCCGTTCTTC
CASSFSSGRAYGPFF
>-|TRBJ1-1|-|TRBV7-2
TGTGCCAGCAGCCTCCGATTGGGCACTGAAGCTTTCTTT
CASSLRLGTEAFF
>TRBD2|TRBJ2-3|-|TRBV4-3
TGCGCCAGCAGCCAAGATCGAGCGGGAGCTGGCACAGATACGCAGTATTTT
CASSQDRAGAGTDTQYF
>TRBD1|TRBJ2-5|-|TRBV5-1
TGCGCCAGCAGCTTGCGCACAGGGGCTCAAGAGACCCAGTACTTC
CASSLRTGAQETQYF
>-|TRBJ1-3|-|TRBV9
TGTGCCAGCAGCGTAGTTCCGGGTCCTGGAAACACCATATATTTT
CASSVVPGPGNTIYF
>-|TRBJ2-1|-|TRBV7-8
TGTGCCAGCAGCTTGGGCAGCTACAATGAGCAGTTCTTC
CASSLGSYNEQFF
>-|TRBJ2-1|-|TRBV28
TGTGCCAGCAGTTTTGGCCGGGTGCAGTTCTTC
CASSFGRVQFF
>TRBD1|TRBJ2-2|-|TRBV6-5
TGTGCCAGCAGAAGACAGGGCGGAACCGGGGAGCTGTTTTTT
CASRRQGGTGELFF
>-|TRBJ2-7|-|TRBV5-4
TGTGCCAGCAGCTTGGAGGCGCGGGACTCCTACGAGCAGTACTTC
CASSLEARDSYEQYF
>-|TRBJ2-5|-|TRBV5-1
TGCGCCAGCAGCTTAAGCGGACAAGAGACCCAGTACTTC
CASSLSGQETQYF
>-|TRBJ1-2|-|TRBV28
TGTGCCAGCACCGACTACTATGGCTACACCTTC
CASTDYYGYTF
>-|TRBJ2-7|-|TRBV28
TGTGCCAGCAACGGACTTACCTACGAGCAGTACTTC
CASNGLTYEQYF
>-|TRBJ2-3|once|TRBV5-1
TGCGCCAGCAGCTGGAAGACTAGAGTGGACCTCGATACGCAGTATTTT
CASSWKTRVDLDTQYF
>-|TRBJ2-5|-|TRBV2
TGTGCCAGCGGGACGGGAGAGACCCAGTACTTC
CASGTGETQYF
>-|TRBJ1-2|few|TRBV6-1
TGTGCCAGCAGTGAAGCGCGAGGCTACACCTTC
CASSEARGYTF
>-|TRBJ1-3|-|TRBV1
TGCACCAGCAGCCAAGGGAGGGATGGAAACACCATATATTTT
CTSSQGRDGNTIYF